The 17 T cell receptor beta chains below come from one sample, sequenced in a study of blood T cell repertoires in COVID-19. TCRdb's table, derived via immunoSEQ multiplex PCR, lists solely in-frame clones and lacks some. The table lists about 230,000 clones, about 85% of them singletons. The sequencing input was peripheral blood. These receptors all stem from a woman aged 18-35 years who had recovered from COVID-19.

CDR3 in DNA: TGTGCCAGCAGCCTAACGGAAGGACTAGCGGGAGTGAATGAGCAGTTCTTC. It encodes CASSLTEGLAGVNEQFF. The V and J genes are TRBV7-6 and TRBJ2-1; 13 nucleotides align to TRBD2. This CDR3 region has 17 residues. In germline, CDR1 is SGHVS, CDR2 FNYEAQ. V was clipped by 5 bases and J by 7 bases; unmatched bases: 11.

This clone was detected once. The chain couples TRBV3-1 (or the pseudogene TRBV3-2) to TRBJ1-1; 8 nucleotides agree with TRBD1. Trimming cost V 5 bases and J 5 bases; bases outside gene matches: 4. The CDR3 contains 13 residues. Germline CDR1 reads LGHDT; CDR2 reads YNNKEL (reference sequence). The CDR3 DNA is TGTGCCAGCAGCAGGACAGGGAAAACTGAAGCTTTCTTT. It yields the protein CASSRTGKTEAFF.

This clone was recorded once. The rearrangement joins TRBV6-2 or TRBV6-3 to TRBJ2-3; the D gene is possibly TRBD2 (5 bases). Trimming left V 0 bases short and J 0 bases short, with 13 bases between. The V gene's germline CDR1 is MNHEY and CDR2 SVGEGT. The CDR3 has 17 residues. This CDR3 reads CASSYSNQRISTDTQYF. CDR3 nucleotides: TGTGCCAGCAGTTACTCTAACCAGCGGATAAGCACAGATACGCAGTATTTT.

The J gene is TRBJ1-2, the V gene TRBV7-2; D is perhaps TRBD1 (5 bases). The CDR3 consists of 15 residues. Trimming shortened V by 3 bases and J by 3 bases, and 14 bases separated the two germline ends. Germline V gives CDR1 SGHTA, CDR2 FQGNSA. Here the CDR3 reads CASSLADRPYYGYTF. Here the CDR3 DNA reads TGTGCCAGCAGCTTGGCAGACAGACCTTACTATGGCTACACCTTC.

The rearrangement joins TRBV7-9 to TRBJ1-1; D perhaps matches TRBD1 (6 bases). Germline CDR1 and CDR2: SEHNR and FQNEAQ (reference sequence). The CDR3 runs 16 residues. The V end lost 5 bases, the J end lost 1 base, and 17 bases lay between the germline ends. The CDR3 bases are TGTGCCAGCAGCCAACTTTGGACAGCCCAGAACACTGAAGCTTTCTTT. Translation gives CASSQLWTAQNTEAFF.

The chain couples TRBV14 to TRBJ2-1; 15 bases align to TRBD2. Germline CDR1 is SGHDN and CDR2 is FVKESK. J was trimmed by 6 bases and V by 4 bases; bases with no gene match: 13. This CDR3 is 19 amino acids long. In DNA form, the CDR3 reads TGTGCCAGCAGCCTCCGACCGGGACTAGCGGGAGGCCGGGTCAATGAGCAGTTCTTC. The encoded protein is CASSLRPGLAGGRVNEQFF.

The CDR3: CASSYLAGAYNEQFF. The DNA of the CDR3 is TGTGCCAGCAGTTATCTAGCGGGAGCATACAATGAGCAGTTCTTC. This rearrangement joins TRBV6-5 to TRBJ2-1; 10 nucleotides match TRBD2. V trimming: 3 bases; J trimming: 4 bases; junction bases outside the gene matches: 3. The germline V gene has CDR1 MNHEY and CDR2 SVGAGI. CDR3 length: 15 amino acids.

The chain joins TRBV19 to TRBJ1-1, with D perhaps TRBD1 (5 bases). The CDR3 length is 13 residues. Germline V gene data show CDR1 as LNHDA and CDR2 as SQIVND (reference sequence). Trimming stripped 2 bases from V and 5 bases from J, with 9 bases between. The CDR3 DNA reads TGTGCCAGTAGTATACCAGGGTGGACTGAAGCTTTCTTT. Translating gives CASSIPGWTEAFF.

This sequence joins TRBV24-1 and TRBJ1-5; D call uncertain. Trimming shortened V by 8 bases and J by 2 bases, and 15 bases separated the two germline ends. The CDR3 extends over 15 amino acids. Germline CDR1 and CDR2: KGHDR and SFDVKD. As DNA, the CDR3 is TGTGCCACCATTCTCCCCTCCCGGGGCAATCAGCCCCAGCATTTT. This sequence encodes CATILPSRGNQPQHF.

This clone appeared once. CDR3 nucleotides: TGTGCCAGCAGTGAAGCTTTAGCGGGAGCAGCAGATACGCAGTATTTT. Translating gives CASSEALAGAADTQYF. V usage is TRBV2 and J usage is TRBJ2-3, with 9 positions matching TRBD2. CDR3 size: 16 residues. V gave up 0 bases and J gave up 4 bases; unmatched junction bases: 5. Germline CDR1 and CDR2: SNHLY and FYNNEI.

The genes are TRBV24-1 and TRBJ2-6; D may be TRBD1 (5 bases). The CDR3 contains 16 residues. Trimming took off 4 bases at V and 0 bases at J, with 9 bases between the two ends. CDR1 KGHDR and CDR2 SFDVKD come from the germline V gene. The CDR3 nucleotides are TGTGCCACCAGTGACCCCACAGGCTCTGGGGCCAACGTCCTGACTTTC. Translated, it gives CATSDPTGSGANVLTF.

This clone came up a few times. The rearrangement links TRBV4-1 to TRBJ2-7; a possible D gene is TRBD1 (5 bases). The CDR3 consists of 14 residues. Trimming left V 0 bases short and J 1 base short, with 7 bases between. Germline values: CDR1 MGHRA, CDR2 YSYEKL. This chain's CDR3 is CASSQDRTSYEQYF. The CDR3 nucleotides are TGCGCCAGCAGCCAAGACCGGACATCCTACGAGCAGTACTTC.

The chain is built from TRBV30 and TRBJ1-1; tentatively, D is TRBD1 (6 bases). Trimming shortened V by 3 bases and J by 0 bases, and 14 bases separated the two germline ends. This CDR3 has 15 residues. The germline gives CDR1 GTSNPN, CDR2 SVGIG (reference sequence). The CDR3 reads CAWRFRDTVNTEAFF. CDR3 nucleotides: TGTGCCTGGAGGTTCCGGGACACAGTGAACACTGAAGCTTTCTTT.

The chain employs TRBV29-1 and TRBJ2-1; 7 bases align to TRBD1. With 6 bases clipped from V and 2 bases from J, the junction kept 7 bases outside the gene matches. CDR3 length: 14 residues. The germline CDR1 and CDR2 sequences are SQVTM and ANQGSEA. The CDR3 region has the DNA TGCAGCGTCCCCTCCGGGACAGCCTACAATGAGCAGTTCTTC. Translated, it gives CSVPSGTAYNEQFF.

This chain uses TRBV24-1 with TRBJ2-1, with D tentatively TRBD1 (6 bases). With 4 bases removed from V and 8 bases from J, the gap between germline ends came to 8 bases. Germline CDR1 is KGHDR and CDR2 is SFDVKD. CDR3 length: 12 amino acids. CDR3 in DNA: TGTGCCACCAGTGACCAGGGGTATGAGCAGTTCTTC. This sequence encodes CATSDQGYEQFF.

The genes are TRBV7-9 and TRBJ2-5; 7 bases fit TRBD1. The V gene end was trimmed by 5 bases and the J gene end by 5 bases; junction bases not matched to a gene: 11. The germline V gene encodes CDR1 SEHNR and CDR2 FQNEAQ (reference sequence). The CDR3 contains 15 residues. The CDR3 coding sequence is TGTGCCAGCAGCCTCAGTGGACAGGTCGGGGAGACCCAGTACTTC. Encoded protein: CASSLSGQVGETQYF.

The CDR3 nucleotides read TGTGCCAGCAGCGCGGACATAAACACTGAAGCTTTCTTT. It translates to CASSADINTEAFF. This chain uses TRBV5-5 with TRBJ1-1, with D maybe TRBD1 (5 bases). The CDR3 spans 13 residues. The ends were cut back, 4 bases at V and 2 bases at J, with 9 bases in the middle. From germline, CDR1 is SGHKS and CDR2 YYEKEE (reference sequence).